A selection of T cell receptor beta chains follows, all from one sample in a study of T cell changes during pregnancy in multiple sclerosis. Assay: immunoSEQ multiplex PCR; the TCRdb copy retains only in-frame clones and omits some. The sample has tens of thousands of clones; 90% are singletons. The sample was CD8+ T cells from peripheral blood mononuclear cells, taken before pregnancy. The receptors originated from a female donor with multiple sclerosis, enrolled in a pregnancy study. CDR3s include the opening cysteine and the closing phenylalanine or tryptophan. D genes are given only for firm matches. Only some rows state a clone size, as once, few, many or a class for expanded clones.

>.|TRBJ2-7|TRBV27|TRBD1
TGTGCCAGCAGTTATACAGGGGCCGAGCAGTACTTC
CASSYTGAEQYF
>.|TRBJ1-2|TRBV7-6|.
TGTGCCAGCAGCCTCCAAGTTGGGAGTAACTATGGCTACACCTTC
CASSLQVGSNYGYTF
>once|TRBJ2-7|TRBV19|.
TGTGCCAGTAGTATGGACAGTGGGTTGGAGCAGTACTTC
CASSMDSGLEQYF
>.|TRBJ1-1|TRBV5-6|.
TGTGCCAGCAGCTTCCGGGGGGAGTGGACTGAAGCTTTCTTT
CASSFRGEWTEAFF
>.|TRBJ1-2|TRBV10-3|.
TGTGCCATCAGACAAGATCAGGGTGTGGGGGGTAACTATGGCTACACCTTC
CAIRQDQGVGGNYGYTF
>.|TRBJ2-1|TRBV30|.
TGTGCCTGGATCCAGGGGAGCTCCTACAATGAGCAGTTCTTC
CAWIQGSSYNEQFF
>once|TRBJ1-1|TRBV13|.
TGTGCCAGCAGCCAAACAGAAAACACTGAAGCTTTCTTT
CASSQTENTEAFF
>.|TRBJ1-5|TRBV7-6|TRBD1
TGTGCCAGCAGCCAGGACAGGGGCAATCAGCCCCAGCATTTT
CASSQDRGNQPQHF
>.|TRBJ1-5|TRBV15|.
TGTGCCACCAGCAGAGATGTCGGGGAATGGCAGCCCCAGCATTTT
CATSRDVGEWQPQHF
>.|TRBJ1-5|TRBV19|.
TGTGCCAGTAGGGGACTCCTAGGGAGCAATCAGCCCCAGCATTTT
CASRGLLGSNQPQHF
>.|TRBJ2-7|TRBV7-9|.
TGTGCCAGCAGCTTAACGGGGGAGTTCCCCTACGAGCAGTACTTC
CASSLTGEFPYEQYF
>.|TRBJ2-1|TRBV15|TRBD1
TGTGCCACCAGCAGAGGTGACAGGGCCGATGAGCAGTTCTTC
CATSRGDRADEQFF
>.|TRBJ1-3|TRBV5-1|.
TGCGCCAGCAGCTTGGGTATAGGGGGAGCTGGAAACACCATATATTTT
CASSLGIGGAGNTIYF
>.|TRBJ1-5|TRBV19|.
TGTGCCAGCCGCCTTTCAGGAGGGCTAGGCAATCAGCCCCAGCATTTT
CASRLSGGLGNQPQHF
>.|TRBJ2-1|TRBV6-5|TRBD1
TGTGCCAGCAGTTTTCCAGGGGGTTCCTACAATGAGCAGTTCTTC
CASSFPGGSYNEQFF
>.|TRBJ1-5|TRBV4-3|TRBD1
TGCGCCAGCAGCCAAGGACAGGGTAATCAGCCCCAGCATTTT
CASSQGQGNQPQHF
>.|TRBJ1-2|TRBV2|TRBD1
TGTGCCAGCGTACAGGGGTTGGGCTACACCTTC
CASVQGLGYTF
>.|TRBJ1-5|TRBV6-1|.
TGTGCCAGCAGTGAACGACAGGAAAATAGCAATCAGCCCCAGCATTTT
CASSERQENSNQPQHF
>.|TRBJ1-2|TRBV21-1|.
TGTGCCAGCTGTTCGACAGGGTCCAACTATGGCTACACCTTC
CASCSTGSNYGYTF
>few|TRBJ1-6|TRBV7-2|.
TGTGCCAGCAGCTCGGAGGGCAGCTCCTATAATTCACCCCTCCACTTT
CASSSEGSSYNSPLHF
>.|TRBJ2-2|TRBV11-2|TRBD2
TGTGCCAGCAGCCCAGCATTTAGCGGGAGTTTATACACCGGGGAGCTGTTTTTT
CASSPAFSGSLYTGELFF
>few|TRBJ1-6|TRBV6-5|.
TGTGCCAGCAGTTACTCGGGTGACAGTAATTCACCCCTCCACTTT
CASSYSGDSNSPLHF
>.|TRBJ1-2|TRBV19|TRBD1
TGTGCCAGTAGCCGGACAGGGGAGGACGGCTACACCTTC
CASSRTGEDGYTF
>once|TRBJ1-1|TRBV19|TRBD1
TGTGCCAGTACTACGGACAGGGTAATCACCCCTGGGGTTAATGAAGCTTTCTTT
CASTTDRVITPGVNEAFF
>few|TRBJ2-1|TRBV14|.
TGTGCCAGCAGCCAAGATCGTCCGAGCTCGTCCTACAATGAGCAGTTCTTC
CASSQDRPSSSYNEQFF
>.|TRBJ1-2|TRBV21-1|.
TGTGCCAGCAGCAAAACCGGACAGGGGAGAGTTGGTAGCTACACCTTC
CASSKTGQGRVGSYTF
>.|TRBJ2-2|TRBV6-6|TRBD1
TGTGCCAGCAGTTACTGGGACAGATACACCGGGGAGCTGTTTTTT
CASSYWDRYTGELFF
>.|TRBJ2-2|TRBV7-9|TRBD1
TGTGCCAGCAGCTCTAGTATCAAGACGGGACAGGGGGACACCGGGGAGCTGTTTTTT
CASSSSIKTGQGDTGELFF